These 4 T cell receptor beta chains share one sample of origin, sequenced in a study of blood T cell repertoires in COVID-19. Only in-frame clones appear in the TCRdb table, and some are missing; sequencing was by immunoSEQ multiplex PCR. The table shows over 300,000 clones, with 80% to 90% occurring only once. The sample taken for sequencing was PBMCs or T cells enriched from blood (not recorded which). These receptors came from a man aged 30-40 years who had recovered from COVID-19.

The genes are TRBV2 and TRBJ1-2, with TRBD1 as a possible D gene (5 bases). Per germline, CDR1 SNHLY and CDR2 FYNNEI. Trimming cost V 6 bases and J 7 bases, with 12 bases left between them. This CDR3 has 12 amino acids. The CDR3 reads CASSRDFAGYTF. The CDR3 DNA is TGTGCCAGCAGCCGGGACTTCGCTGGCTACACCTTC.

This rearrangement joins TRBV7-3 to TRBJ2-7; 9 bases fit TRBD1. Per the germline V gene, CDR1 is SGHTA and CDR2 is FQGTGA. Trimming removed 5 bases from V and 5 bases from J; junction bases left unmatched: 7. The CDR3 consists of 14 residues. The DNA of the CDR3 is TGTGCCAGCAGCAGGGGACAGGGTCTTGACGAGCAGTACTTC. Amino acid sequence: CASSRGQGLDEQYF.

The V call is TRBV3-1 (or the pseudogene TRBV3-2), the J call TRBJ2-2; D is perhaps TRBD1 (6 bases). CDR3 length equals 17 residues. Per germline, CDR1 LGHDT and CDR2 YNNKEL (reference sequence). V shed 7 bases and J shed 1 base, with 19 bases lying between them. The CDR3 nucleotides are TGTGCCAGCACCTCCTTTTCCGAAGGGGGGAACACCGGGGAGCTGTTTTTT. Its protein product is CASTSFSEGGNTGELFF.

The chain joins TRBV19 to TRBJ1-2, with 9 bases that match TRBD1. The CDR3 is 17 amino acids. Per germline, CDR1 LNHDA and CDR2 SQIVND (reference sequence). V dropped 9 bases and J dropped 2; count of bases not matched to a gene: 16. CDR3 bases: TGTGCCAGCAAACCTAGCCCCGGGACAGGGTTGAACTATGGCTACACCTTC. This codes for CASKPSPGTGLNYGYTF. Full variable domain (missing parts from reference TRBV19 and TRBJ1-2): DGGITQSPKYLFRKEGQNVTLSCEQNLNHDAMYWYRQDPGQGLRLIYYSQIVNDFQKGDIAEGYSVSREKKESFPLTVTSAQKNPTAFYLCASKPSPGTGLNYGYTFGSGTRLTVV.